This T cell receptor (beta chain) derives from a study of T cell repertoires in cytomegalovirus infection. Looking at the study overall: Public TCR beta signatures were indicative of both CMV infection and a matching HLA type.

This clonotype was seen repeatedly, ten times or more. As yet, its antigen is unknown. The germline V and J ends were trimmed by 1 base and 8 bases, with 5 bases remaining between them. The CDR3 has 11 amino acids. Notes on the study in general: Individuals carrying CMV plus the relevant HLA were identified by cumulative frequency of public TCR beta families. Dominant in the ex vivo response were TCR beta clonotypes restricted by HLA-C and specific for CMV.

TCRdb re-called the reads through MiXCR, storing one row per CDR3 protein. Found here are roughly 500,000 distinct CDR3 sequences, 16% of them singletons; the top ten hold under 30%. The chain carries TRBV12-3 or TRBV12-4 and TRBJ1-2; D uncertain. The source is a human donor in good health (CMV status not recorded). Some clones in this sample may be carry-over from other donors' samples. The specimen was CD8+ T cells from PBMCs. The CDR3 nucleotides read TGTGCCAGCAGTTTAGGCCAAGGCTACACCTTC. It encodes CASSLGQGYTF.